The 3 T cell receptor delta chains listed next were all sequenced from one sample in a study of gamma-delta chains in newborns, infants, children. TCRdb re-analyzed the reads via CATT. The data contain roughly 15,000 delta-chain clones, 7.3% of them singletons. What was sequenced was blood. The receptors here all came from a child who was a newborn, infant or young child, either healthy, febrile or measles-vaccinated (not recorded which).

This clone was counted at least ten times. V gene TRDV2 combines with J gene TRDJ2, with 8 bases matching TRDD3. CDR3 size: 16 residues. Germline V gene data show CDR1 as GEAIGNYY and CDR2 as EKD. The junction had 5 bases not matched to a gene; V was cut back by 3 bases and J by 0 bases. The CDR3 sequence: CACDAWGTSLTAQLFF. The CDR3 DNA is TGTGCCTGTGACGCCTGGGGGACTTCTTTGACAGCACAACTCTTCTTT.

V usage is TRDV2 and J usage is TRDJ3, with 13 bases fitting TRDD3. The CDR3 runs to 20 residues. Germline loops: CDR1 GEAIGNYY, CDR2 EKD. The J segment lost 19 bases and the V segment lost 3 bases, leaving 26 bases of the junction unmatched. CDR3 residues: CACDPIVLGDTGWDTRHMFF. The CDR3 DNA sequence: TGTGCCTGTGACCCCATTGTACTGGGGGATACGGGCTGGGACACCCGCCACATGTTTTTC.

There are a few counts of this clone. Possible read error: a much larger clone is one base away. The same CDR3 is also encoded by other DNA sequences in this sample. The CDR3 loop is CACDTGGYWDTRQMFF. The CDR3 DNA sequence: TGTGCCTGTGACACCGGGGGATACTGGGACACCCGACAGATGTTCTTC. The chain links TRDV2 to TRDJ3; 9 nucleotides line up with TRDD3. This CDR3 region has 16 residues. The germline V gene encodes CDR1 GEAIGNYY and CDR2 EKD.